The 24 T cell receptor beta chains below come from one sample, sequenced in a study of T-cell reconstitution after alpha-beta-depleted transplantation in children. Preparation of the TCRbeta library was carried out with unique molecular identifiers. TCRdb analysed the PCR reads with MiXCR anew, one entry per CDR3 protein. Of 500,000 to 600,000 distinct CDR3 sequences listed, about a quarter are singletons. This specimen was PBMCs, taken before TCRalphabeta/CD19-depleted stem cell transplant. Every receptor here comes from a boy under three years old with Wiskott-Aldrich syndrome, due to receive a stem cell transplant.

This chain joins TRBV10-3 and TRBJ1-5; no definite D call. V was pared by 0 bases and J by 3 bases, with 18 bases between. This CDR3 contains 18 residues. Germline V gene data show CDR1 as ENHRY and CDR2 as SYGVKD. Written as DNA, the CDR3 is TGTGCCATCAGTGAGTCGAAGCCGGGGTTAGGGAACAATCAGCCCCAGCATTTT. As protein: CAISESKPGLGNNQPQHF.

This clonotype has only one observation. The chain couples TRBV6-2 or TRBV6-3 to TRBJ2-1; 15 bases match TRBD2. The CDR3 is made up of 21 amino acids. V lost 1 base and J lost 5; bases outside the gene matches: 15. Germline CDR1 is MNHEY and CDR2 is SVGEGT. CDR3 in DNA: TGTGCCAGCAGTTACTGGCCAAGAGGACTAGCGGGAGGGTTTGGCAACAATGAGCAGTTCTTC. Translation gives CASSYWPRGLAGGFGNNEQFF.

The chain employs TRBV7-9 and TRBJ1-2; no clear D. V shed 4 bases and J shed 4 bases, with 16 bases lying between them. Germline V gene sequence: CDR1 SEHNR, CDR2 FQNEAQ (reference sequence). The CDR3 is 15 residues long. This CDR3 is CASSYQGRQTYGYTF. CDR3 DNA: TGTGCCAGCAGCTACCAAGGTCGGCAGACCTATGGCTACACCTTC.

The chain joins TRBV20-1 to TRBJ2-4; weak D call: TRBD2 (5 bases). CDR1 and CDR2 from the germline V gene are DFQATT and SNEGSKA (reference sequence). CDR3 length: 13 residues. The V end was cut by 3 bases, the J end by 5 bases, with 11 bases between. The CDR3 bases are TGCAGTGCTAGCCTAGCTGGGGAAAACATTCAGTACTTC. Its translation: CSASLAGENIQYF.

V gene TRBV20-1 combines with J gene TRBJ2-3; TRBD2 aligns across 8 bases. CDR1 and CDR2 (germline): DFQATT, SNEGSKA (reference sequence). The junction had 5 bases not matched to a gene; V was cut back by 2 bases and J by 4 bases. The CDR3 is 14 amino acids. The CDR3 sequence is CSARPGRAPDTQYF. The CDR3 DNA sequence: TGCAGTGCTAGACCCGGGAGGGCCCCAGATACGCAGTATTTT.

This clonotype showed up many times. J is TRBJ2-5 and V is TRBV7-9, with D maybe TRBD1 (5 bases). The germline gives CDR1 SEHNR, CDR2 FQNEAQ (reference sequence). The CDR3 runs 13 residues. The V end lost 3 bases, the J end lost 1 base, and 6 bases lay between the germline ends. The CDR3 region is CASSLTAQETQYF. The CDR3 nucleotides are TGTGCCAGCAGCTTGACAGCCCAAGAGACCCAGTACTTC. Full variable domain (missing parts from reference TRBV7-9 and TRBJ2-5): DTGVSQNPRHKITKRGQNVTFRCDPISEHNRLYWYRQTLGQGPEFLTYFQNEAQLEKSRLLSDRFSAERPKGSFSTLEIQRTEQGDSAMYLCASSLTAQETQYFGPGTRLLVL.

The CDR3 sequence: CSAPTSGRAQTYEQYF. The CDR3 coding sequence is TGCAGCGCACCGACTAGCGGGAGGGCTCAAACCTACGAGCAGTACTTC. The chain employs TRBV29-1 and TRBJ2-7, with 14 bases fitting TRBD2. The germline CDR1 and CDR2 sequences are SQVTM and ANQGSEA. The junction had 10 bases not matched to a gene; V was cut back by 7 bases and J by 2 bases. The CDR3 has 16 residues.

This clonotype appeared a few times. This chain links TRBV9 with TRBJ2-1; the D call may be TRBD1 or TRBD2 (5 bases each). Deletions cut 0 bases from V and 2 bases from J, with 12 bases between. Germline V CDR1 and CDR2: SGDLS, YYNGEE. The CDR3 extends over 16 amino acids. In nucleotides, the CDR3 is TGTGCCAGCAGCGTAGCTAGGGGAGTGCCCTACAATGAGCAGTTCTTC. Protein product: CASSVARGVPYNEQFF.

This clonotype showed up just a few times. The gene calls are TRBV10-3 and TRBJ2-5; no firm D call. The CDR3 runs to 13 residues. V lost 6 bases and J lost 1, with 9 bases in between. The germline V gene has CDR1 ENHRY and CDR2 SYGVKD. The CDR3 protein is CAISGGIQETQYF. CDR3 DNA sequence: TGTGCCATCAGCGGTGGAATCCAAGAGACCCAGTACTTC.

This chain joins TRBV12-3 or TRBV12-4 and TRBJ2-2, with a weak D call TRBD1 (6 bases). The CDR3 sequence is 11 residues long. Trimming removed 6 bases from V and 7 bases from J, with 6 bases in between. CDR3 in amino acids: CASRTGGELFF. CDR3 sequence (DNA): TGTGCCAGCAGGACAGGCGGGGAGCTGTTTTTT.

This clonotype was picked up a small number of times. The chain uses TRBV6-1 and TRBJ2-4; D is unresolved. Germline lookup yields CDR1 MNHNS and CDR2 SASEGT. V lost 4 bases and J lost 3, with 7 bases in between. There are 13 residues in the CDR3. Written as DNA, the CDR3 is TGTGCCAGCAGTGGCCGGGTCAAAAACATTCAGTACTTC. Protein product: CASSGRVKNIQYF.

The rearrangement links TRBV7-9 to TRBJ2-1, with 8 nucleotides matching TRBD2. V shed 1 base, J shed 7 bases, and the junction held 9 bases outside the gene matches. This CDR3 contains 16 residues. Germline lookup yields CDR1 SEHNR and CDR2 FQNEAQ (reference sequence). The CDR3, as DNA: TGTGCCAGCAGCTTAGAGTGGAGCGGGAGTTTGAATGAGCAGTTCTTC. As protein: CASSLEWSGSLNEQFF.

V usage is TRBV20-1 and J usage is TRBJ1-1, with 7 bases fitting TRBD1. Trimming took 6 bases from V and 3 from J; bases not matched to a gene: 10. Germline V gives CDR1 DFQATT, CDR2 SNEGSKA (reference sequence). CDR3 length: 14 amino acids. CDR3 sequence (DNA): TGCAGTGCCCTAAGACGACAGGGTGACACTGAAGCTTTCTTT. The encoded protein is CSALRRQGDTEAFF.

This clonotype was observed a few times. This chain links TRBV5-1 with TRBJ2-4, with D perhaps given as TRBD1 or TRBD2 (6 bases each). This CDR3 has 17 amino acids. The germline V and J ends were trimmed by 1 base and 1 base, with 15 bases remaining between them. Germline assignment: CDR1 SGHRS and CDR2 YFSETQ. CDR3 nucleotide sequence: TGCGCCAGCAGCTTGAGGGGGGACGGGATCGCCAAAAACATTCAGTACTTC. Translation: CASSLRGDGIAKNIQYF.

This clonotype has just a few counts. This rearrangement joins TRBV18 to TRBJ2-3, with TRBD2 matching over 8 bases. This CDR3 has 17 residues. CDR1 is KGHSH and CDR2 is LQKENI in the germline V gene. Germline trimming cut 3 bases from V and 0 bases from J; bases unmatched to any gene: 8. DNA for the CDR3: TGTGCCAGCTCACCCATAACTAGCGGTCGTAGCACAGATACGCAGTATTTT. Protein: CASSPITSGRSTDTQYF.

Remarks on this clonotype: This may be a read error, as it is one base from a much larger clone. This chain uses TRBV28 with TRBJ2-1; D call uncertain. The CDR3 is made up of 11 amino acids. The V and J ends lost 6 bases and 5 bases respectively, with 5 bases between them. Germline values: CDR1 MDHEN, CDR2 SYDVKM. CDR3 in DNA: TGTGCCAGCAGGACAAACAATGAGCAGTTCTTC. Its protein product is CASRTNNEQFF.

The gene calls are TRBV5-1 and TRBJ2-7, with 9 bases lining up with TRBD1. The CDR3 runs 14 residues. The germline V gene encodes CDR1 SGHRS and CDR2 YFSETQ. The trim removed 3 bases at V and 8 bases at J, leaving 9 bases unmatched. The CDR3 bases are TGCGCCAGCAGCTGGGGGGACAGGGCAGGCAAGCAGTACTTC. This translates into CASSWGDRAGKQYF.

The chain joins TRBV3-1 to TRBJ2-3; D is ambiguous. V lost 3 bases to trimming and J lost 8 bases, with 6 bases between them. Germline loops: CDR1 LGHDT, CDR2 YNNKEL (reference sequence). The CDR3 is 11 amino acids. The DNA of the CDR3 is TGTGCCAGCAGCCATGGTGCTACGCAGTATTTT. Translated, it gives CASSHGATQYF.

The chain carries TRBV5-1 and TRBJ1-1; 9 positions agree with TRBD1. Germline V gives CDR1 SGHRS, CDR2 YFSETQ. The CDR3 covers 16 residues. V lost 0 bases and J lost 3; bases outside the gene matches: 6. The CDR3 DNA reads TGCGCCAGCAGCTTGGTTGGACAGGGGCTTTACACTGAAGCTTTCTTT. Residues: CASSLVGQGLYTEAFF.

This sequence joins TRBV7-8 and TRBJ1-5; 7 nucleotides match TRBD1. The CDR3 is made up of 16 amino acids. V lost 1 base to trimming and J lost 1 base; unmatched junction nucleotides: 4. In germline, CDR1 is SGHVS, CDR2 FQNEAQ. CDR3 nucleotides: TGTGCCAGCAGCTTAGACGGCAGGGGGAGCAATCAGCCCCAGCATTTT. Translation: CASSLDGRGSNQPQHF.

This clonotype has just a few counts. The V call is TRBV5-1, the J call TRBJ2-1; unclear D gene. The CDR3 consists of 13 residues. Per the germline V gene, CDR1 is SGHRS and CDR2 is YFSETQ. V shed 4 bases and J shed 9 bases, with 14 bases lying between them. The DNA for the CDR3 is TGCGCCAGCAGCACCCCCGAGCAGACTGAGCAGTTCTTC. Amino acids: CASSTPEQTEQFF.

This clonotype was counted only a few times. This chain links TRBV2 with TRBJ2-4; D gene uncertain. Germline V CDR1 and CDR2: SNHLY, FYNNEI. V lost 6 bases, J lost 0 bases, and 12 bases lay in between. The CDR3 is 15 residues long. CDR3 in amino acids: CASSQWVLAKNIQYF. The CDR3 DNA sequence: TGTGCCAGCAGCCAGTGGGTCCTAGCCAAAAACATTCAGTACTTC.

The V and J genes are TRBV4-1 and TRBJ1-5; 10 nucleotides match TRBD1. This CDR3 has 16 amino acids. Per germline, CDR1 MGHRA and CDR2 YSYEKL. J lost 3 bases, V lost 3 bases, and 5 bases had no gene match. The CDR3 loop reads CASSHLGTGVNQPQHF. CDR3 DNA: TGCGCCAGCAGCCACTTAGGGACAGGGGTCAATCAGCCCCAGCATTTT.

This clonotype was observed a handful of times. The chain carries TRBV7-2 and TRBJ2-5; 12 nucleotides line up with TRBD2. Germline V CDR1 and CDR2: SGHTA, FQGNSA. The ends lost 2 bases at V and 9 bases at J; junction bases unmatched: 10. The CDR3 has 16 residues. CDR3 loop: CASSLRQRLAGVAQYF. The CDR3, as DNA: TGTGCCAGCAGCTTACGACAGAGACTAGCGGGAGTGGCCCAGTACTTC.